Listed here are 27 T cell receptor beta chains from one sample, sequenced in a study of T cells after yellow fever vaccination. MiXCR was run by TCRdb on the 5' RACE reads, yielding one entry per CDR3 protein. The sample consists of 150,000 to 200,000 distinct CDR3 sequences, more than 9.5% of them appearing once. Material: CD8+ T cells sorted from PBMCs, obtained 15 days after the yellow fever booster vaccination. These receptors came from a young man who received the YFV17D yellow fever vaccine.

The rearrangement joins TRBV3-1 to TRBJ2-1, with D possibly being TRBD2 (6 bases). Germline V CDR1 and CDR2: LGHDT, YNNKEL (reference sequence). V was shortened by 8 bases and J by 8 bases, with 7 bases between the two germline ends. The CDR3 is made up of 10 amino acids. CDR3: CASGGDEQFF. The CDR3 DNA reads as TGTGCCAGCGGAGGGGATGAGCAGTTCTTC.

This clonotype was seen more than once but under ten times. The V call is TRBV12-3 or TRBV12-4, the J call TRBJ1-6; 9 nucleotides agree with TRBD1. J was trimmed by 10 bases and V by 6 bases; bases with no gene match: 7. The CDR3 has 14 residues. The CDR3 DNA sequence: TGTGCCAGCAGCGCACAGGGGGCTTGGTCACCCCTCCACTTT. Encoded protein: CASSAQGAWSPLHF.

This clonotype came up a few times. V and J are TRBV27 and TRBJ1-5; the match to TRBD1 covers 10 bases. The CDR3 is 16 amino acids. The germline CDR1 and CDR2 sequences are MNHEY and SMNVEV (reference sequence). J was trimmed by 2 bases and V by 11 bases; bases with no gene match: 12. CDR3 amino acids: CAHRTGGIFGNQPQHF. The CDR3 nucleotides read TGTGCCCATCGGACAGGGGGAATCTTTGGCAATCAGCCCCAGCATTTT.

This chain connects TRBV7-9 to TRBJ2-2, with 7 bases fitting TRBD2. The CDR3 is 13 residues long. Germline lookup yields CDR1 SEHNR and CDR2 FQNEAQ (reference sequence). V lost 7 bases, J lost 5 bases, and 4 bases stayed unmatched. The CDR3 here is CASIPGGTGELFF. The CDR3 bases are TGTGCCAGCATTCCGGGAGGTACCGGGGAGCTGTTTTTT.

The genes are TRBV3-1 and TRBJ2-1; 11 bases are a match to TRBD2. CDR3 length equals 16 residues. The ends lost 1 base at V and 6 bases at J; junction bases unmatched: 5. Germline loops: CDR1 LGHDT, CDR2 YNNKEL (reference sequence). CDR3 region: CASSQGPLAGANEQFF. CDR3 coding DNA: TGTGCCAGCAGCCAAGGCCCACTAGCGGGGGCCAATGAGCAGTTCTTC.

The V gene is TRBV27, the J gene TRBJ1-1; no definite D call. The CDR3 totals 13 residues. Germline V gene sequence: CDR1 MNHEY, CDR2 SMNVEV (reference sequence). Trimming removed 5 bases from V and 5 bases from J, with 12 bases in between. CDR3 in DNA: TGTGCCAGCAGTCTGGGCCTGGGGACTGAAGCTTTCTTT. It yields the protein CASSLGLGTEAFF.

This clonotype was recorded at least ten times. V usage is TRBV4-1 and J usage is TRBJ2-5; TRBD2 aligns across 8 bases. The trim removed 2 bases at V and 1 base at J, leaving 3 bases unmatched. Germline V gene sequence: CDR1 MGHRA, CDR2 YSYEKL. CDR3 length: 15 residues. The CDR3 bases are TGCGCCAGCAGCCAAACAGCGGGGGCCCAAGAGACCCAGTACTTC. Protein product: CASSQTAGAQETQYF.

This clonotype was observed a handful of times. The chain links TRBV3-1 to TRBJ2-7, with 8 bases aligning to TRBD1. The CDR3 extends over 14 amino acids. V shed 4 bases, J shed 3 bases, and the junction held 5 bases outside the gene matches. CDR1 and CDR2 from the germline V gene are LGHDT and YNNKEL (reference sequence). The CDR3 spells CASSPGTGFYEQYV. In DNA form, the CDR3 reads TGTGCCAGCAGCCCCGGGACAGGCTTCTACGAGCAGTACGTC.

This clonotype was observed a few times. Here the CDR3 DNA reads TGTGCCAGCACAGACATTTCGGGGGCCAACGTCCTGACTTTC. As protein: CASTDISGANVLTF. V and J are TRBV25-1 and TRBJ2-6; D is uncertain. V was pared by 7 bases and J by 4 bases, with 11 bases between. The CDR3 has 14 amino acids. Germline loops: CDR1 MGHDK, CDR2 SYGVNS.

This clonotype appeared a few times. The V call is TRBV11-2, the J call TRBJ1-3; 8 nucleotides match TRBD1. Losses at the gene ends were 6 bases for V and 2 bases for J; bases not matched to a gene: 3. CDR1 SGHAT and CDR2 FQNNGV come from the germline V gene. The CDR3 totals 14 residues. For the CDR3, the DNA is TGTGCCAGCAGATTACAGGGGGCTGGAAACACCATATATTTT. As protein: CASRLQGAGNTIYF.

This clonotype appeared a few times. The chain employs TRBV7-9 and TRBJ1-2; tentative D call: TRBD1 (6 bases). Germline V gene sequence: CDR1 SEHNR, CDR2 FQNEAQ (reference sequence). V lost 4 bases and J 10 bases, leaving 19 bases between the germline ends. The CDR3 contains 14 residues. The CDR3 region has the DNA TGTGCCAGCAGCTCTTCAGGGGTCTTTTCGGTCTACACCTTC. It is translated as CASSSSGVFSVYTF.

The chain combines TRBV20-1 with TRBJ1-2; D is unclear. The CDR3 sequence is 13 residues long. Germline V CDR1 and CDR2: DFQATT, SNEGSKA (reference sequence). V was shortened by 0 bases and J by 1 base, with 6 bases between the two germline ends. CDR3 sequence (DNA): TGCAGTGCTAGAGATCCCGATAACTATGGCTACACCTTC. Translating gives CSARDPDNYGYTF.

This clonotype showed up just a few times. CDR3 residues: CSAEDRGEQYF. The CDR3 DNA follows: TGCAGTGCTGAGGACAGGGGCGAGCAGTACTTC. This chain connects TRBV20-1 to TRBJ2-7; TRBD1 aligns across 9 bases. The germline V gene encodes CDR1 DFQATT and CDR2 SNEGSKA (reference sequence). With V trimmed by 5 bases and J by 6 bases, 2 bases remained unmatched. This CDR3 is built from 11 residues.

This clonotype was seen more than once but under ten times. The rearrangement links TRBV4-1 to TRBJ2-3; TRBD2 matches 8 bases. The CDR3 is made up of 15 amino acids. Germline-derived CDR1 and CDR2 are MGHRA and YSYEKL. V trimming: 3 bases; J trimming: 6 bases; junction bases outside the gene matches: 8. Here the CDR3 DNA reads TGCGCCAGCAGCCAGCTTAGCGGGGATTGGGATACGCAGTATTTT. It translates to CASSQLSGDWDTQYF.

This chain joins TRBV7-8 and TRBJ2-1; TRBD2 aligns across 7 bases. V lost 1 base and J lost 7; bases outside the gene matches: 4. CDR1 SGHVS and CDR2 FQNEAQ come from the germline V gene. This CDR3 spans 14 amino acids. CDR3 DNA: TGTGCCAGCAGCTTAGAGGGGACTACTAATGAGCAGTTCTTC. Its protein product is CASSLEGTTNEQFF.

This clonotype was recorded many times. The rearrangement uses TRBV7-2 and TRBJ2-7; TRBD2 aligns across 8 bases. From germline, CDR1 is SGHTA and CDR2 FQGNSA. V lost 1 base to trimming and J lost 3 bases; unmatched junction nucleotides: 2. This CDR3 spans 14 amino acids. CDR3 amino acids: CASSLGRGDYEQYV. Written as DNA, the CDR3 is TGTGCCAGCAGCTTAGGGCGGGGGGACTACGAGCAGTACGTC.

The CDR3 bases are TGTGCCAGCAGCAGGGGAGGGTATTTTCATGTAGAGTCCTACGAGCAGTACGTC. Its translation: CASSRGGYFHVESYEQYV. V is TRBV21-1 and J is TRBJ2-7; the D call TRBD2 from the table was never checked on the DNA. TRBV21-1 is labeled a pseudogene. This CDR3 contains 18 residues.

The chain uses TRBV9 and TRBJ1-1, with D unresolved. With 0 bases removed from V and 7 bases from J, the gap between germline ends came to 10 bases. This CDR3 has 13 residues. Germline CDR1 SGDLS, CDR2 YYNGEE. The DNA of the CDR3 is TGTGCCAGCAGCGTAGGGGGAGCCGATGAAGCTTTCTTT. Residues: CASSVGGADEAFF.

This clonotype was found a few times. The chain couples TRBV6-4 to TRBJ2-7, with D perhaps being TRBD1 or TRBD2 (5 bases each). Deletions cut 3 bases from V and 5 bases from J, with 17 bases between. CDR3 size: 15 residues. The germline gives CDR1 MRHNA, CDR2 SNTAGT. The DNA for the CDR3 is TGTGCCAGCAGTGATCGGGGCCTTAGTCCCCACGAGCAGTACGTC. Its protein product is CASSDRGLSPHEQYV.

The chain recombines TRBV7-2 with TRBJ1-1; 7 bases match TRBD1. V gave up 7 bases and J gave up 3 bases; unmatched junction bases: 5. Germline V gives CDR1 SGHTA, CDR2 FQGNSA. The CDR3 has 13 amino acids. The CDR3 sequence is CASIVQGYTEAFF. In nucleotides, the CDR3 is TGTGCCAGCATCGTACAGGGGTACACTGAAGCTTTCTTT.

This clonotype was observed a few times. The chain employs TRBV21-1 and TRBJ2-2. TRBV21-1 has pseudogene status. The CDR3 is 16 residues long. The DNA for the CDR3 is TGTGCCAGCACCAACAGGTTTGTAGTACGCACCGGGGAGCTGTTTTTT. Encoded protein: CASTNRFVVRTGELFF.

There are a few counts of this clonotype. The chain joins TRBV7-9 to TRBJ2-3; D possibly uses TRBD1 or TRBD2 (5 bases each). The CDR3 extends over 18 amino acids. From germline, CDR1 is SEHNR and CDR2 FQNEAQ (reference sequence). Trimming removed 2 bases from V and 6 bases from J, with 24 bases in between. CDR3 sequence (DNA): TGTGCCAGCAGCTTATTCCCCGCCCCGGGACCCCTGAGGGATACGCAGTATTTT. Translation: CASSLFPAPGPLRDTQYF. Full variable domain (outside the CDR3, taken from reference TRBV7-9 and TRBJ2-3): DTGVSQNPRHKITKRGQNVTFRCDPISEHNRLYWYRQTLGQGPEFLTYFQNEAQLEKSRLLSDRFSAERPKGSFSTLEIQRTEQGDSAMYLCASSLFPAPGPLRDTQYFGPGTRLTVL.

This clonotype was counted at least ten times. The genes are TRBV27 and TRBJ2-7, with unresolved D. CDR1 is MNHEY, CDR2 SMNVEV, per germline (reference sequence). V was cut by 8 bases and J by 3 bases, with 14 bases left in between. The CDR3 has 13 residues. CDR3 bases: TGTGCCAGCGGATTAGCACGATACTACGAGCAGTACTTC. Protein: CASGLARYYEQYF.

This clonotype was detected only a few times. The chain links TRBV7-9 to TRBJ2-3; 8 bases agree with TRBD2. Looked up from germline, CDR1 is SEHNR and CDR2 is FQNEAQ (reference sequence). Unmatched junction bases numbered 8, after V lost 5 bases and J lost 10 bases. There are 13 residues in the CDR3. The CDR3 DNA is TGTGCCAGCAGCCCCCGACTAGCGAATGCGCAGTATTTT. This codes for CASSPRLANAQYF.

The rearrangement joins TRBV6-2 or TRBV6-3 to TRBJ1-6; 7 positions agree with TRBD1. With 8 bases clipped from V and 6 bases from J, the junction kept 10 bases outside the gene matches. The CDR3 has 15 residues. Germline CDR1 is MNHEY and CDR2 is SVGEGT. The CDR3 is CASGHTGQTNSPLHF. In DNA form, the CDR3 reads TGTGCCAGCGGGCATACGGGACAGACTAATTCACCCCTCCACTTT.

As regards this clonotype: The junction departs from the called germline gene at one end, perhaps through a read error. V gene TRBV6-5 combines with J gene TRBJ2-3; the D is unclear. The CDR3 length is 13 residues. The germline gives CDR1 MNHEY, CDR2 SVGAGI. The CDR3 sequence: CASCYGSTDTQYF. CDR3 DNA: TGTGCCAGCTGTTACGGGTCCACAGATACGCAGTATTTT.

The V gene is TRBV6-6, the J gene TRBJ1-2; 9 bases map to TRBD1. The germline V gene encodes CDR1 MNHNY and CDR2 SVGAGI (reference sequence). This CDR3 spans 15 amino acids. V lost 2 bases, J lost 6 bases, and 7 bases stayed unmatched. CDR3 nucleotides: TGTGCCAGCAGTTACACACAGGGGGCGGATGATGGCTACACCTTC. This gives the protein CASSYTQGADDGYTF.